This entry features one TCR beta chain sequence. Its specificity is not known. A junction boundary mismatches the germline segment, possibly from a read error. Specified time point: persistent/refractory GD, antithyroid drugs over 5 years with positive TRAb. Preparation of the TCR library used RNA extracted from PBMCs. This specimen comes from a study of regulatory T cells in long-lasting Graves disease. Study context: Persistent cases took antithyroid drugs over 5 years and stayed TSH receptor antibody positive.

Germline V lookup: CDR1 MNHEY, CDR2 SMNVEV (reference sequence). This CDR3 has 13 residues. Study-wide findings and caveats: Persistent disease was characterized by preferential usage of TRBV28, TRBJ1-2 and TRBJ2-5. With under 3,500 shared public clonotypes, persistent patients exceeded new patients, who shared approximately 880. Patients with persistent Graves' had lower TCR diversity than newly diagnosed patients.

Construction of the TCR beta libraries employed iRepertoire HTBI primers in conjunction with Arm-PCR of CDR3 regions. TCRdb re-called the multiplex PCR reads with MiXCR, one entry per CDR3 protein. The table records roughly 470,000 distinct CDR3 sequences, around 21% of them present only once. Here the sequenced sample was peripheral blood mononuclear cells (PBMCs), taken when the disease was refractory, from a patient treated with antithyroid drugs. This TCR derives from a female donor with Graves disease. The chain joins TRBV27 to TRBJ2-4, with D tentatively TRBD2 (6 bases). The CDR3 sequence is CASSGGSKNTQYF. The CDR3 DNA reads TGTGCCAGCAGTGGGGGGTCCAAAAACACTCAGTACTTC.